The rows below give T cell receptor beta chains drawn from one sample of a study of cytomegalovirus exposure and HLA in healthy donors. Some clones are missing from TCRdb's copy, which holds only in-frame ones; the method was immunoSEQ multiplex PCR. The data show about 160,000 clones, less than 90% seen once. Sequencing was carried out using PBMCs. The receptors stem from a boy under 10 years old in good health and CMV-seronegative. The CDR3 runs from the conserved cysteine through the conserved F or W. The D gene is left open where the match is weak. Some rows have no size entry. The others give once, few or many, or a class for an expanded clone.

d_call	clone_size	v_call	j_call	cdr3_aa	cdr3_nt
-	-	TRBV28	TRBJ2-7	CASSLSGPYEQYF	TGTGCCAGCAGTTTAAGCGGGCCCTACGAGCAGTACTTC
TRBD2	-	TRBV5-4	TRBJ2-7	CASSLNLREGGYEQYF	TGTGCCAGCAGCTTGAATCTTCGGGAGGGGGGCTACGAGCAGTACTTC
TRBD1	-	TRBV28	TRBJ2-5	CASSAGGRETQYF	TGTGCCAGCAGTGCAGGGGGCAGGGAGACCCAGTACTTC
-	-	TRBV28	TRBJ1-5	CASGKPFTRGSNQPQHF	TGTGCCAGCGGAAAACCATTTACCAGGGGATCCAATCAGCCCCAGCATTTT
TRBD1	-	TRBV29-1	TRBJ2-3	CSVHRQGVADTQYF	TGCAGCGTTCACAGACAGGGGGTCGCAGATACGCAGTATTTT
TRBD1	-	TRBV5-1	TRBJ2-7	CASSPGTGSYEQYF	TGCGCCAGCAGCCCGGGGACAGGGTCCTACGAGCAGTACTTC
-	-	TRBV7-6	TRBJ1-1	CASSLEQAVNTEAFF	TGTGCCAGCAGCTTAGAGCAGGCTGTGAACACTGAAGCTTTCTTT
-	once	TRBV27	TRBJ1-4	CASSLQGNEKLFF	TGTGCCAGCAGTTTACAGGGTAATGAAAAACTGTTTTTT
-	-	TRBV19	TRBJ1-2	CASSPFEANYGYTF	TGTGCCAGTAGTCCCTTCGAGGCGAACTATGGCTACACCTTC
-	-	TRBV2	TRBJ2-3	CASTTRLDSGTQYF	TGTGCCAGCACTACCCGACTAGACTCAGGGACGCAGTATTTT
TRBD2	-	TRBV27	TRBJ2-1	CASSLARLAGGEQFF	TGTGCCAGCAGTTTAGCGCGACTAGCGGGCGGTGAGCAGTTCTTC
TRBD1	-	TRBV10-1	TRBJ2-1	CASSPTSPGQGDYNEQFF	TGCGCCAGCAGTCCTACCTCTCCGGGACAGGGGGATTACAATGAGCAGTTCTTC
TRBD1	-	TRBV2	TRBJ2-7	CASGRQGPSYEQYF	TGTGCCAGCGGAAGACAGGGGCCCTCCTACGAGCAGTACTTC
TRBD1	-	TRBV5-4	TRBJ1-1	CASSFGQGDTEAFF	TGTGCCAGCAGCTTCGGACAGGGGGACACTGAAGCTTTCTTT
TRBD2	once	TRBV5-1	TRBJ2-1	CASSLGTSGRGDYNEQFF	TGCGCCAGCAGCTTGGGGACTAGCGGGAGGGGAGATTACAATGAGCAGTTCTTC
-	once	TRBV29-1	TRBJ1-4	CSVKQGFGEKLFF	TGCAGCGTCAAACAGGGTTTCGGTGAAAAACTGTTTTTT
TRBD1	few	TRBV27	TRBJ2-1	CASSLSFGDRGSNEQFF	TGTGCCAGCAGTTTATCCTTCGGGGACAGGGGTTCCAATGAGCAGTTCTTC
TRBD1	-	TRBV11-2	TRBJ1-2	CASSVDRDGVGYTF	TGTGCCAGCAGCGTGGACAGGGATGGAGTTGGCTACACCTTC
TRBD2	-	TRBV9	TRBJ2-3	CASSGFGTRSDTQYF	TGTGCCAGCAGCGGGTTCGGGACTAGGTCTGATACGCAGTATTTT
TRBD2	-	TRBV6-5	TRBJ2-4	CASKLIAGSKNIQYF	TGTGCCAGCAAACTGATAGCGGGTTCCAAAAACATTCAGTACTTC
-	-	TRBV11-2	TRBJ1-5	CASSLDRSTQPQHF	TGTGCCAGCAGCTTAGATCGGAGCACTCAGCCCCAGCATTTT
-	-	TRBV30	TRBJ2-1	CAWSLGNGADEQFF	TGTGCCTGGAGCCTCGGGAACGGAGCCGATGAGCAGTTCTTC
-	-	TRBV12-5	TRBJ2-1	CASGSWTTYNEQFF	TGTGCTAGTGGTTCCTGGACAACCTACAATGAGCAGTTCTTC
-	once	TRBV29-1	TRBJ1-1	CSVGTLNTEAFF	TGCAGCGTTGGGACACTGAACACTGAAGCTTTCTTT
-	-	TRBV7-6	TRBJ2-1	CASSSRAGGIRGNEQFF	TGTGCCAGCAGCTCCAGGGCGGGCGGGATCCGGGGCAATGAGCAGTTCTTC
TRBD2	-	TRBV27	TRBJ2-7	CASSLLRWNGRAFLLYEQYF	TGTGCCAGCAGTTTATTGCGGTGGAACGGGAGGGCCTTTTTGTTATACGAGCAGTACTTC
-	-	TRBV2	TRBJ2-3	CASRAIGSYPPTGTDTQYF	TGTGCCAGCCGGGCGATCGGGAGTTACCCGCCCACGGGCACAGATACGCAGTATTTT
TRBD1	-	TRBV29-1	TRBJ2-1	CSVLSGQRFNEQFF	TGCAGCGTCCTTTCGGGACAGCGATTCAATGAGCAGTTCTTC
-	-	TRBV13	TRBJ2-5	CASSLSRLTSRETQYF	TGTGCCAGCAGCTTAAGCAGGTTGACTAGTAGGGAGACCCAGTACTTC
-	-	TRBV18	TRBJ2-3	CASSQAVTDTQYF	TGTGCCAGCTCACAAGCCGTCACAGATACGCAGTATTTT
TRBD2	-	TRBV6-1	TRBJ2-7	CASSEAHSGSNEQYF	TGTGCCAGCAGTGAAGCGCATAGCGGGAGCAACGAGCAGTACTTC
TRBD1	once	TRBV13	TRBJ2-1	CASSSDRDAVQRRDEQFF	TGTGCCAGCAGCTCTGACAGGGACGCTGTTCAACGGCGGGATGAGCAGTTCTTC
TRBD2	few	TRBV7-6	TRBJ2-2	CASSALAGNTGELFF	TGTGCCAGCAGCGCACTAGCGGGGAACACCGGGGAGCTGTTTTTT
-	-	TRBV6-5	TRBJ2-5	CASSYAGRETQYF	TGTGCCAGCAGTTACGCGGGGAGGGAGACCCAGTACTTC
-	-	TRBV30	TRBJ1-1	CAWRARGGETEAFF	TGTGCCTGGAGGGCGCGGGGGGGAGAAACTGAAGCTTTCTTT
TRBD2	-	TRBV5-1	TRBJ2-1	CASSLGLAGGPYYNEQFF	TGCGCCAGCAGCTTGGGACTAGCGGGAGGGCCGTATTACAATGAGCAGTTCTTC
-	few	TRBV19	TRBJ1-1	CASLPTRGPNTEAFF	TGTGCCAGTCTACCTACCAGGGGACCGAACACTGAAGCTTTCTTT
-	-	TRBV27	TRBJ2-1	CASSSSPLNEQFF	TGTGCCAGCAGTTCTTCTCCCCTCAATGAGCAGTTCTTC
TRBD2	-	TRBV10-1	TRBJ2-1	CASSEPGLAGEEEQFF	TGCGCCAGCAGTGAGCCGGGACTAGCGGGAGAGGAGGAGCAGTTCTTC
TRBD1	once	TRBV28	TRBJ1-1	CASSSHADRTEAFF	TGTGCCAGCAGTTCACACGCGGACAGGACAGAAGCTTTCTTT
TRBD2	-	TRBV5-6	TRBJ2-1	CATCQAMKSRLAGNEQFF	TGTGCCACCTGCCAAGCTATGAAGTCAAGACTAGCGGGTAATGAGCAGTTCTTC
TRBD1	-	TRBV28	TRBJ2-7	CATRWDREFYEQYF	TGTGCCACCAGGTGGGACAGGGAGTTCTACGAGCAGTACTTC
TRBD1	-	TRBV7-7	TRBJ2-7	CASSRQGYEQYF	TGTGCCAGCAGCCGACAGGGCTACGAGCAGTACTTC
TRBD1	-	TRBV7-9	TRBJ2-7	CASSAPGDREGEQYF	TGTGCCAGCAGCGCCCCGGGGGACAGGGAGGGCGAGCAGTACTTC
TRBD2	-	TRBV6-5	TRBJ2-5	CASTERGRETQYF	TGTGCCAGCACCGAGCGGGGGCGGGAGACCCAGTACTTC
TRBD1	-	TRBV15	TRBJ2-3	CATSRGGGSTDTQYF	TGTGCCACCAGCAGAGGAGGGGGCAGCACAGATACGCAGTATTTT
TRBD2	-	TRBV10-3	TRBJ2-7	CAISSPLGTSGRENSYEQYF	TGTGCCATCAGTTCTCCCCTCGGGACTAGCGGGAGGGAAAACTCCTACGAGCAGTACTTC
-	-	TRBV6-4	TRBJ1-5	CASTPVSNQPQHF	TGTGCCAGCACCCCGGTTAGCAATCAGCCCCAGCATTTT
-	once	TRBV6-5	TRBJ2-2	CASSYLGGGELFF	TGTGCCAGCAGTTACTTGGGAGGCGGGGAGCTGTTTTTT